This entry lists 13 T cell receptor beta chains sequenced from one sample in a study of blood T cell repertoires in COVID-19. Sequencing used immunoSEQ multiplex PCR; TCRdb keeps in-frame clones, though not all of them. Here the sample spans 150,000 or so clones, about 90% being singletons. The sequencing sample was made of PBMCs or T cells enriched from blood (not recorded which). These receptors were collected from a woman between 40 and 55 years old who had been exposed to COVID-19.

The DNA for the CDR3 is TGTGCCAGCAGCTTGAGCCCCCTACAGGGTTTGGGCACAGATACGCAGTATTTT. Protein: CASSLSPLQGLGTDTQYF. The V gene is TRBV11-2, the J gene TRBJ2-3; maybe TRBD1 (6 bases). Between the trimmed V and J ends, which lost 3 bases and 1 base, there was a span of 20 bases. CDR3 length: 18 residues. Germline loops: CDR1 SGHAT, CDR2 FQNNGV.

This clone was counted a single time. The chain employs TRBV4-1 and TRBJ1-1; D might be TRBD1 (5 bases). V was trimmed by 4 bases and J by 3 bases, leaving 12 bases between them. The CDR3 has 14 amino acids. Germline V lookup: CDR1 MGHRA, CDR2 YSYEKL. As DNA, the CDR3 is TGCGCCAGCAGCCGGGACGGAGGGGACACTGAAGCTTTCTTT. Residues: CASSRDGGDTEAFF.

This chain uses TRBV7-9 with TRBJ1-2; D not resolved. Germline V gene sequence: CDR1 SEHNR, CDR2 FQNEAQ (reference sequence). Trimming pared 5 bases from V and 6 bases from J, leaving 19 bases between. The CDR3 loop spans 15 amino acids. CDR3 nucleotide sequence: TGTGCCAGCAGCGCGTTTGGTAAGATTACTGATGGCTACACCTTC. It is translated as CASSAFGKITDGYTF.

This chain uses TRBV9 with TRBJ1-6; 8 bases align to TRBD1. V lost 4 bases, J lost 7 bases, and 7 bases stayed unmatched. This CDR3 comprises 15 residues. The germline V gene has CDR1 SGDLS and CDR2 YYNGEE. For the CDR3, the DNA is TGTGCCAGCAGCACCCGGACAGGGAGCAATTCACCCCTCCACTTT. This translates into CASSTRTGSNSPLHF.

The chain is built from TRBV29-1 and TRBJ2-7; D uncertain. CDR3 length equals 16 residues. Germline CDR1 and CDR2: SQVTM and ANQGSEA. The CDR3 here is CNPPKKPSRIADEQYF. CDR3 DNA: TGCAACCCCCCCAAAAAGCCCAGTCGAATTGCGGACGAGCAGTACTTC.

The rearrangement uses TRBV4-1 and TRBJ1-5, with 9 bases lining up with TRBD1. In germline, CDR1 is MGHRA, CDR2 YSYEKL. With 1 base clipped from V and 7 bases from J, the junction kept 11 bases outside the gene matches. The CDR3 totals 17 residues. The CDR3 nucleotides read TGCGCCAGCAGCCAAGCGCCTGGACAGGGGCCGCAACAGCCCCAGCATTTT. This translates into CASSQAPGQGPQQPQHF.

The CDR3 loop is CASSLMRETQYF. The CDR3 DNA follows: TGCGCCAGCAGCTTGATGCGGGAGACCCAGTACTTC. This rearrangement joins TRBV5-1 to TRBJ2-5; D remains unclear. Germline CDR1 reads SGHRS; CDR2 reads YFSETQ. The V end was cut by 1 base, the J end by 5 bases, with 6 bases between. The length of the CDR3 is 12 residues.

The CDR3 nucleotides are TGTGCCATCAGTGAGCCTCCGGGACAGGGGGTCTACGAGCAGTACTTC. Its protein product is CAISEPPGQGVYEQYF. V usage is TRBV10-3 and J usage is TRBJ2-7; 11 bases are a match to TRBD1. CDR3 length equals 16 residues. Germline V CDR1 and CDR2: ENHRY, SYGVKD. Losses at the gene ends were 2 bases for V and 3 bases for J; bases not matched to a gene: 6.

The rearrangement uses TRBV5-1 and TRBJ2-7; 9 bases line up with TRBD2. Germline loops: CDR1 SGHRS, CDR2 YFSETQ. Losses at the gene ends were 5 bases for V and 2 bases for J; bases not matched to a gene: 8. This CDR3 comprises 15 residues. The CDR3 is CASRFRLADTYEQYF. The CDR3 DNA sequence: TGCGCCAGCAGATTTAGACTAGCGGATACCTACGAGCAGTACTTC.

V and J are TRBV18 and TRBJ2-3; 10 bases fit TRBD1. Germline loops: CDR1 KGHSH, CDR2 LQKENI. The J segment lost 5 bases and the V segment lost 1 base, leaving 12 bases of the junction unmatched. This CDR3 has 18 residues. CDR3 in amino acids: CASSPLISTGQGIDTQYF. CDR3 nucleotide sequence: TGTGCCAGCTCACCACTAATTTCCACGGGACAGGGGATAGATACGCAGTATTTT.

The CDR3 region has the DNA TGCGCCAGCAGGCAGGGACTGGTGGACTATGGCTACACCTTC. Its translation: CASRQGLVDYGYTF. The genes are TRBV5-1 and TRBJ1-2; D is perhaps TRBD1 (5 bases). This CDR3 comprises 14 residues. V was pared by 5 bases and J by 3 bases, with 14 bases between. Germline loops: CDR1 SGHRS, CDR2 YFSETQ.

The chain recombines TRBV10-3 with TRBJ1-1; D is possibly TRBD1 (6 bases). Germline V gene sequence: CDR1 ENHRY, CDR2 SYGVKD. CDR3 length: 13 amino acids. V dropped 4 bases and J dropped 3 bases, with 9 bases sitting between them. CDR3 loop: CAISVAGDTEAFF. The CDR3, as DNA: TGTGCCATCAGTGTAGCAGGGGACACTGAAGCTTTCTTT.

V is TRBV7-8 and J is TRBJ2-2; TRBD1 aligns across 8 bases. This CDR3 is built from 15 residues. Germline V lookup: CDR1 SGHVS, CDR2 FQNEAQ. V was pared by 3 bases and J by 6 bases, with 6 bases of the junction left unmatched. CDR3 sequence: CASSLVRGQAGELFF. The DNA for the CDR3 is TGTGCCAGCAGCTTGGTCAGGGGGCAGGCCGGGGAGCTGTTTTTT.